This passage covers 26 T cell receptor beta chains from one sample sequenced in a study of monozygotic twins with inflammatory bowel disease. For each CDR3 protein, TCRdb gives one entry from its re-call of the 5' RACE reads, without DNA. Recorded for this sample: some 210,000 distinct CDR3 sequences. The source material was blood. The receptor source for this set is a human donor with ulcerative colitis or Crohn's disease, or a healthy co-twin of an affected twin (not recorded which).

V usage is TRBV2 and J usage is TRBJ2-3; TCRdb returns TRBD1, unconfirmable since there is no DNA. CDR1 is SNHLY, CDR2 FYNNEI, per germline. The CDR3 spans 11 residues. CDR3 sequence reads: CASNRGDTQYF.

CDR3 amino acids: CASSMKRGGIYEQYF. V gene TRBV5-1 combines with J gene TRBJ2-7; checking the TCRdb D call of TRBD2 is not possible without DNA. CDR3 length equals 15 residues. CDR1 is SGHRS and CDR2 is YFSETQ in the germline V gene.

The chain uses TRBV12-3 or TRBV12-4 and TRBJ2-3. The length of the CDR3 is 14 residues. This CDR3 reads CASSPNWSTDTQYF.

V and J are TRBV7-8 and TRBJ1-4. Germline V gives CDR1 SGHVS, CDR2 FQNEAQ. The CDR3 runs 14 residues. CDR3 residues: CASSLTVRNEKLFF.

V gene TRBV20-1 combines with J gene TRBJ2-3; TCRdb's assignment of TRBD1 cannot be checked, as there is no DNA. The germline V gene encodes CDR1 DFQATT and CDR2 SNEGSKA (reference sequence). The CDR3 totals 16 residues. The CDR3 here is CSASPWTGGTSDTQYF.

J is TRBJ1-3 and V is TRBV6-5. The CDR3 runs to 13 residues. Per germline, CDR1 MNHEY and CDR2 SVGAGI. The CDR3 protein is CASSFLSGNTIYF.

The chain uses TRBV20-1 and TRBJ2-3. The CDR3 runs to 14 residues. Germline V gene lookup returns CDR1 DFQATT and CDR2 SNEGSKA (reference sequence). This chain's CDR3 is CSARDGSLSDTQYF.

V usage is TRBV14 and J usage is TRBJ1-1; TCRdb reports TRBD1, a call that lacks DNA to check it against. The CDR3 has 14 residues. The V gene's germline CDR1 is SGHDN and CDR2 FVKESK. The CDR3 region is CASSQKGTGSEAFF.

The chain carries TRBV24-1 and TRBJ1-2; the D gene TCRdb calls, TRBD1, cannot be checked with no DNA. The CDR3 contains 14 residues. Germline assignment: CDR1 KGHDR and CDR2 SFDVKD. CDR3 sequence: CATSDPGQGNGYTF.

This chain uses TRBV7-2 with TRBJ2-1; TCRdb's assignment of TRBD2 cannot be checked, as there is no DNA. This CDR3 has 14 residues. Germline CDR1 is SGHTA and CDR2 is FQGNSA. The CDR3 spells CASSWSGSYNEQFF.

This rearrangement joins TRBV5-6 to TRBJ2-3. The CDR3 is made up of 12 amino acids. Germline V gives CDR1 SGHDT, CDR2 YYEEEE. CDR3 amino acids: CASSERADTQYF. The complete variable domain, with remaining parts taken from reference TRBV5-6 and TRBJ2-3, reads DAGVTQSPTHLIKTRGQQVTLRCSPKSGHDTVSWYQQALGQGPQFIFQYYEEEERQRGNFPDRFSGHQFPNYSSELNVNALLLGDSALYLCASSERADTQYFGPGTRLTVL.

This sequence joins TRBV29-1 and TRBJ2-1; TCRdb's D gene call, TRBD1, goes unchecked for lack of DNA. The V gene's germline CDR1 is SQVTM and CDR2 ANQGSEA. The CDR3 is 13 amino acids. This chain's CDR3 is CSVEENRAGEQFF.

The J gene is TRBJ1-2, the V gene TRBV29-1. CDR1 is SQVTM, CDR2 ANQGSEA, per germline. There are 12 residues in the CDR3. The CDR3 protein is CSASSPGYGYTF.

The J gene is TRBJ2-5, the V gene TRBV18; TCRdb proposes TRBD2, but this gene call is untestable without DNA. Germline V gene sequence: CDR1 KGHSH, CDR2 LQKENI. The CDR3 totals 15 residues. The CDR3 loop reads CASSPPASGKETQYF.

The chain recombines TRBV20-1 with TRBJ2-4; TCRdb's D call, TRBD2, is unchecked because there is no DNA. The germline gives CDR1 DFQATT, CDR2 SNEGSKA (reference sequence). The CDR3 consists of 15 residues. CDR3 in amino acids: CSAAGWGTLKNIQYF.

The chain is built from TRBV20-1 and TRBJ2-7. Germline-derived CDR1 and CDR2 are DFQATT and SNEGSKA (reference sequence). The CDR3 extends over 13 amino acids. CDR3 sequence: CSARDGFLYEQYF.

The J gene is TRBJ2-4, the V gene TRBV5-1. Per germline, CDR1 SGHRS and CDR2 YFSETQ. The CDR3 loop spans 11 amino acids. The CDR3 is CASSLGNIQYF.

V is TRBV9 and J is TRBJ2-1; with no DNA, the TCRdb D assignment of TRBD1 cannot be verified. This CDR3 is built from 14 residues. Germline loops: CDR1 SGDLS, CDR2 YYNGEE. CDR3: CASSDGTGINEQFF.

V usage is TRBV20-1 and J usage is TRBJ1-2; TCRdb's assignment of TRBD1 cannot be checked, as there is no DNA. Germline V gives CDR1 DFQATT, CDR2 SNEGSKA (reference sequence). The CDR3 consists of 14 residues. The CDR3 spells CSARPGTGILGYTF.

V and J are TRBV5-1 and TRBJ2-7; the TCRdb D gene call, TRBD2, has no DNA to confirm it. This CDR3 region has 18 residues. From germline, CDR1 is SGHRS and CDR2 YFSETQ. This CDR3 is CASSLGRGLFASNYEQYF.

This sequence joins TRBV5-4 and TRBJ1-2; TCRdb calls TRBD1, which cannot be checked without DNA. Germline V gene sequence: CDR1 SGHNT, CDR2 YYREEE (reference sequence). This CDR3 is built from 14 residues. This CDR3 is CASSLQGGRWGYTF.

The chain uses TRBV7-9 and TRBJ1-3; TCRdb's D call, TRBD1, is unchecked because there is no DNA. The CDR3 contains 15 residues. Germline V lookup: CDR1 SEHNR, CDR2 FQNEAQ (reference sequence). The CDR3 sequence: CASSLVGQAGNTIYF.

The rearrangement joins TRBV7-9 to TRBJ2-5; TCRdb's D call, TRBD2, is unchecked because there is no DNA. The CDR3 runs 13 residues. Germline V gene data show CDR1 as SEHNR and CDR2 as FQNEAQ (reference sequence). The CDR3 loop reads CASSLAGEGTQYF.

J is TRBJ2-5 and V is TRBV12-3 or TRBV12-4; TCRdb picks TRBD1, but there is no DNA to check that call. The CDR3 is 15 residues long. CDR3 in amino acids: CASSLWGGREETQYF.

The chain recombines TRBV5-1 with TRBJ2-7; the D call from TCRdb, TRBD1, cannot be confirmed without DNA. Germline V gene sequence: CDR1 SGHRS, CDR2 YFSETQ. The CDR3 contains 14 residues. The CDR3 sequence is CASSLPQGSYEQYF.

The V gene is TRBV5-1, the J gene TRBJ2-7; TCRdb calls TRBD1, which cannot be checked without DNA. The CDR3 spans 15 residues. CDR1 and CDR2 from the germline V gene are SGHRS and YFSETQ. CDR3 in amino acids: CASAYETGGSYEQYF.